Shown below are 15 T cell receptor beta chains from a single sample sequenced in a study of blood T cells in healthy people across ages. PCR was performed a second time for roughly 7 to 12 cycles using a sample-barcoded 5' primer and a J-beta primer mix. TCRdb independently ran MiXCR on the 5' RACE reads; one entry per CDR3 protein. This sample has roughly 1.4 million distinct CDR3 sequences, with almost 60% found just once. Source material: blood. The receptors were gathered from a man aged 18 to 30 in good health.

This clonotype turned up a few times. The chain uses TRBV29-1 and TRBJ2-3; D is undetermined. CDR3 size: 12 residues. V lost 6 bases and J lost 3, with 10 bases in between. Germline assignment: CDR1 SQVTM and CDR2 ANQGSEA. In DNA form, the CDR3 reads TGCAGCGTCGTGGGCCAAACAGATACGCAGTATTTT. It translates to CSVVGQTDTQYF.

V gene TRBV27 combines with J gene TRBJ2-3; D gene ambiguous. Germline CDR1 MNHEY, CDR2 SMNVEV (reference sequence). Trimming took off 2 bases at V and 6 bases at J, with 15 bases between the two ends. There are 15 residues in the CDR3. Here the CDR3 reads CASSLVHQGRDTQYF. DNA for the CDR3: TGTGCCAGCAGTTTAGTACACCAAGGGCGGGATACGCAGTATTTT.

The chain couples TRBV7-2 to TRBJ1-2; 10 positions match TRBD1. From germline, CDR1 is SGHTA and CDR2 FQGNSA. The CDR3 consists of 16 residues. V was pared by 3 bases and J by 6 bases, with 10 bases of the junction left unmatched. The CDR3 loop is CASSFFHRDRGHGYTF. The CDR3 DNA is TGTGCCAGCAGCTTTTTTCACCGGGACAGGGGCCATGGCTACACCTTC.

The chain combines TRBV28 with TRBJ2-1, with a weak D call TRBD2 (7 bases). CDR1 and CDR2 from the germline V gene are MDHEN and SYDVKM. The CDR3 is 15 amino acids. V was pared by 3 bases and J by 10 bases, with 19 bases between. CDR3 residues: CASSLGGGTPREQFF. In DNA, the CDR3 is TGTGCCAGCAGTTTGGGAGGGGGAACCCCCCGCGAGCAGTTCTTC. Filled out from reference TRBV28 and TRBJ2-1, the complete variable domain reads DVKVTQSSRYLVKRTGEKVFLECVQDMDHENMFWYRQDPGLGLRLIYFSYDVKMKEKGDIPEGYSVSREKKERFSLILESASTNQTSMYLCASSLGGGTPREQFFGPGTRLTVL.

This clonotype occurred a few times. The chain combines TRBV15 with TRBJ2-3, with 11 nucleotides matching TRBD2. The CDR3 has 12 amino acids. The germline gives CDR1 LNHNV, CDR2 YYDKDF (reference sequence). This chain's CDR3 is CATSGETDTQYF. DNA of the CDR3: TGTGCGACTAGCGGGGAAACAGATACGCAGTATTTT. The variable domain in full, with the rest retrieved from reference TRBV15 and TRBJ2-3, is DAMVIQNPRYQVTQFGKPVTLSCSQTLNHNVMYWYQQKSSQAPKLLFHYYDKDFNNEADTPDNFQSRRPNTSFCFLDIRSPGLGDTAMYLCATSGETDTQYFGPGTRLTVL.

The rearrangement links TRBV7-8 to TRBJ2-7; D may correspond to TRBD1 or TRBD2 (5 bases each). CDR1 is SGHVS and CDR2 is FQNEAQ in the germline V gene. This CDR3 contains 15 residues. The V end was cut by 1 base, the J end by 2 bases, with 12 bases between. CDR3 residues: CASSLGDPGPYEQYF. The CDR3 DNA reads TGTGCCAGCAGCTTAGGGGACCCAGGCCCCTACGAGCAGTACTTC.

The chain combines TRBV7-2 with TRBJ2-7; no clear D gene. The V end was cut by 3 bases, the J end by 2 bases, with 8 bases between. CDR1 SGHTA and CDR2 FQGNSA come from the germline V gene. The CDR3 loop spans 13 amino acids. CDR3 in DNA: TGTGCCAGCAGCTTCTTGCGCCCCTACGAGCAGTACTTC. Encoded protein: CASSFLRPYEQYF. The complete variable domain, with remaining parts taken from reference TRBV7-2 and TRBJ2-7, reads GAGVSQSPSNKVTEKGKDVELRCDPISGHTALYWYRQSLGQGLEFLIYFQGNSAPDKSGLPSDRFSAERTGGSVSTLTIQRTQQEDSAVYLCASSFLRPYEQYFGPGTRLTVT.

Many counts were recorded for this clonotype. CDR3 in amino acids: CASSQDRNYGYTF. The CDR3 DNA reads as TGCGCCAGCAGCCAAGATCGGAACTATGGCTACACCTTC. The genes are TRBV4-3 and TRBJ1-2; no clear D. The CDR3 spans 13 residues. Germline V gene sequence: CDR1 LGHNA, CDR2 YSLEER. The germline V and J ends were trimmed by 0 bases and 2 bases, with 4 bases remaining between them.

The chain combines TRBV29-1 with TRBJ2-7; D not certain. From germline, CDR1 is SQVTM and CDR2 ANQGSEA. The CDR3 is 14 amino acids. The ends were cut back, 6 bases at V and 1 base at J, with 16 bases in the middle. CDR3 region: CSVRSQDKSYEQYF. The CDR3 bases are TGCAGCGTCCGATCGCAAGACAAGTCCTACGAGCAGTACTTC.

Comments on this clonotype: Sequence at one end of the junction differs from germline and may be a read error. The V gene is TRBV5-6, the J gene TRBJ1-6; D not certain. The CDR3 loop spans 16 amino acids. Germline CDR1 and CDR2: SGHDT and YYEEEE. This CDR3 reads CASSLIFSSYNSPLHF. CDR3 DNA: TGTGCCAGCAGCTTGATCTTCAGCTCCTACAATTCACCCCTCCACTTT. The full variable domain, rest sourced from reference TRBV5-6 and TRBJ1-6, is DAGVTQSPTHLIKTRGQQVTLRCSPKSGHDTVSWYQQALGQGPQFIFQYYEEEERQRGNFPDRFSGHQFPNYSSELNVNALLLGDSALYLCASSLIFSSYNSPLHFGNGTRLTVT.

Only one count was recorded for this clonotype. The V and J genes are TRBV3-1 and TRBJ2-1; 10 nucleotides match TRBD2. V was clipped by 4 bases and J by 5 bases; unmatched bases: 5. Germline V gene sequence: CDR1 LGHDT, CDR2 YNNKEL (reference sequence). This CDR3 contains 15 residues. The CDR3 loop reads CASSPGTSVHNEQFF. The DNA of the CDR3 is TGTGCCAGCAGCCCGGGGACTAGCGTACACAATGAGCAGTTCTTC.

V is TRBV2 and J is TRBJ2-6, with D possibly TRBD1 on 6 matching bases. V was cut by 3 bases and J by 3 bases, with 12 bases left in between. The CDR3 covers 16 residues. Germline V CDR1 and CDR2: SNHLY, FYNNEI. In DNA, the CDR3 is TGTGCCAGCAGTGATATGGGGGCTGGTGGGGCCAACGTCCTGACTTTC. It specifies CASSDMGAGGANVLTF. The full variable domain, its missing parts supplied by reference TRBV2 and TRBJ2-6, is EPEVTQTPSHQVTQMGQEVILRCVPISNHLYFYWYRQILGQKVEFLVSFYNNEISEKSEIFDDQFSVERPDGSNFTLKIRSTKLEDSAMYFCASSDMGAGGANVLTFGAGSRLTVL.

The genes are TRBV29-1 and TRBJ1-1; no reliable D call. CDR3 length: 11 residues. Trimming took off 7 bases at V and 6 bases at J, with 12 bases between the two ends. Germline CDR1 and CDR2: SQVTM and ANQGSEA. The CDR3 loop is CSGKEDSEAFF. The CDR3 DNA reads TGCAGCGGAAAGGAGGATTCTGAAGCTTTCTTT.

A note on this clonotype: An end of the junction does not agree with germline; a read error may underlie this. The chain links TRBV7-8 to TRBJ1-1, with no clear D. CDR1 SGHVS and CDR2 FQNEAQ come from the germline V gene. The CDR3 length is 17 residues. CDR3 DNA sequence: TGTGCCGGCAGCCATACGCTGGGGTGGCAGGCGAACACTGAAGCTTTCTTT. Protein sequence: CAGSHTLGWQANTEAFF.

This chain links TRBV7-6 with TRBJ1-1; the D is unclear. Germline loops: CDR1 SGHVS, CDR2 FNYEAQ. This CDR3 comprises 14 residues. V lost 5 bases and J lost 4, with 14 bases in between. CDR3 DNA: TGTGCCAGCAGCCCCGCGGTGGTTGGCACTGAAGCTTTCTTT. Residues: CASSPAVVGTEAFF.